Many counts were recorded for the clone carrying this T cell receptor beta chain. Assembly of TCR beta libraries relied on iRepertoire HTBI primers together with Arm-PCR of CDR3 regions. From the multiplex PCR reads, TCRdb called clonotypes with MiXCR, one entry per CDR3 protein. The sample lists hundreds of thousands of distinct CDR3 sequences, over 15% occurring once. This sample is drawn from a study of regulatory T cells in long-lasting Graves disease. Study-wide context: Graves' patients with a new diagnosis had received antithyroid drugs under 3 months.

Time point described: newly diagnosed GD, antithyroid drugs for less than 3 months. Researchers made the TCR library from RNA that was extracted from PBMCs. The sample was also reused in another study, on T cells in Graves' hyperthyroidism and ophthalmopathy. That source reports: Graves' hyperthyroidism was deemed stable given no ophthalmopathy progression within 18 months. Uncontrolled infection, other autoimmune disease, pregnancy or lactation led to exclusion. The HTBI primer set was used in a first-round RT-PCR of the TCR CDR3.

This TCR was sampled from a woman aged 30 to 39 with Graves disease. The sequenced sample was peripheral blood mononuclear cells (PBMCs), obtained at new diagnosis, from a patient treated with antithyroid drugs.

CDR3 nucleotide sequence: TGTGCCAGCAGCTTAGCGACCCTGACAGGGTATGAGCAGTTCTTC. Its translation: CASSLATLTGYEQFF. V and J are TRBV7-9 and TRBJ2-1; TRBD1 matches at 7 bases. After removal of 0 bases from V and 8 bases from J, the junction contained 7 bases not matched to a gene. Germline V CDR1 and CDR2: SEHNR, FQNEAQ (reference sequence). The CDR3 has 15 amino acids.